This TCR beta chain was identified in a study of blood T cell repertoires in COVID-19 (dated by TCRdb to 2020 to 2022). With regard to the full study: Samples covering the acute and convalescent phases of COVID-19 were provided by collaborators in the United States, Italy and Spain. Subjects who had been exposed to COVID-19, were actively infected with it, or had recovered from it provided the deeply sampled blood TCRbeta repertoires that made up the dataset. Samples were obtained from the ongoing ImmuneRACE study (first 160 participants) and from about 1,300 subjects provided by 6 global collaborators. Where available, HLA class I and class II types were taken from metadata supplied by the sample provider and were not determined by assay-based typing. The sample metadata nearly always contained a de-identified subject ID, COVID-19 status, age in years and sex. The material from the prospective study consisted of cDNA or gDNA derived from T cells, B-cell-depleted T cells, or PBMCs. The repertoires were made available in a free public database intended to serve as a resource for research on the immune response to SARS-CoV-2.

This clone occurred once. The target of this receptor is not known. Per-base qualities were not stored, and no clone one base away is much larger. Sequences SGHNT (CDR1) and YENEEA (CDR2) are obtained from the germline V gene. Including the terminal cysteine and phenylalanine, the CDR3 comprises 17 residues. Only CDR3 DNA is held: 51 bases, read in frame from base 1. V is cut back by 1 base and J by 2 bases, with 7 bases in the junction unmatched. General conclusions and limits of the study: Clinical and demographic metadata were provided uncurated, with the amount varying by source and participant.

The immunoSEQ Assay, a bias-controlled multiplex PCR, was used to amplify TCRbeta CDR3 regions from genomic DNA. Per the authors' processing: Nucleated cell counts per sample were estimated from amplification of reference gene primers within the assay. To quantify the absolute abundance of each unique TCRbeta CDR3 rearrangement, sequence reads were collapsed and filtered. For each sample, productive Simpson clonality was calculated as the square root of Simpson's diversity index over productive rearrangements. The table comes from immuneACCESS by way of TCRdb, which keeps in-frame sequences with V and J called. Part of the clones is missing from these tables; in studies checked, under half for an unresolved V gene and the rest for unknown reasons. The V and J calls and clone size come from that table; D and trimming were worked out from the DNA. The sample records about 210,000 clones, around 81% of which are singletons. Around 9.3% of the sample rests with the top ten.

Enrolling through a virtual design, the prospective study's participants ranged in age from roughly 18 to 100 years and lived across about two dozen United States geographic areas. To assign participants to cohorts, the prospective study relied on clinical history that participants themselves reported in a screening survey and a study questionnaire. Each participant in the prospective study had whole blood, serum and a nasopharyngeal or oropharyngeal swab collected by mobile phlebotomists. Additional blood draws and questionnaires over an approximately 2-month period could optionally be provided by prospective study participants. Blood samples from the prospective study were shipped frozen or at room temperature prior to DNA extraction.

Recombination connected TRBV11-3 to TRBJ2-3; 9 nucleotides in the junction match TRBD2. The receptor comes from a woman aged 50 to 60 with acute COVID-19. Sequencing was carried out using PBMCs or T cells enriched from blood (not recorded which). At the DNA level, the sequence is TGTGCCAGCAGCTTAGGAGTCGCTAGCGGGAACACAGATACGCAGTATTTT. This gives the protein CASSLGVASGNTDTQYF.